Presented here are 4 T cell receptor beta chains from one specimen sequenced in a study of blood T cell repertoires in COVID-19. Method: immunoSEQ multiplex PCR; TCRdb's copy keeps in-frame clones and lacks some. In the table there are under 150,000 clones, roughly 85% of which are singletons. Sample: peripheral blood. These receptor sequences come from a human donor in a cohort sampled during active COVID-19.

This chain uses TRBV30 with TRBJ1-1, with D uncertain. The CDR3 sequence is 10 residues long. Germline V gives CDR1 GTSNPN, CDR2 SVGIG (reference sequence). V lost 3 bases, J lost 5 bases, and 4 bases lay in between. The CDR3 sequence: CAWSLTEAFF. The CDR3, as DNA: TGTGCCTGGAGCCTAACTGAAGCTTTCTTT.

Details on this clone: The same CDR3 arises from other DNA sequences in this sample as well. The rearrangement joins TRBV9 to TRBJ1-1, with TRBD1 as a possible D gene (5 bases). Germline CDR1 is SGDLS and CDR2 is YYNGEE. CDR3 length: 13 amino acids. The germline V and J ends were trimmed by 0 bases and 5 bases, with 8 bases remaining between them. This CDR3 is CASSVGGRTEAFF. CDR3 DNA: TGTGCCAGCAGCGTAGGGGGCCGGACTGAAGCTTTCTTT. Complete variable domain (other parts from reference TRBV9 and TRBJ1-1): DSGVTQTPKHLITATGQRVTLRCSPRSGDLSVYWYQQSLDQGLQFLIQYYNGEERAKGNILERFSAQQFPDLHSELNLSSLELGDSALYFCASSVGGRTEAFFGQGTRLTVV.

CDR3 amino acids: CASSHSTGTGSYEQYF. The CDR3, as DNA: TGCGCCAGCAGCCATAGTACCGGGACAGGGTCCTACGAGCAGTACTTC. V is TRBV4-3 and J is TRBJ2-7; 9 bases line up with TRBD1. Germline V gene sequence: CDR1 LGHNA, CDR2 YSLEER. V was clipped by 3 bases and J by 1 base; unmatched bases: 7. The CDR3 runs 16 residues.

The V gene is TRBV6-5, the J gene TRBJ2-7; D might be TRBD2 (5 bases). The CDR3 covers 13 residues. Germline V gene data show CDR1 as MNHEY and CDR2 as SVGAGI. Trimming took off 0 bases at V and 9 bases at J, with 12 bases between the two ends. Here the CDR3 reads CASSYSTSGRQYF. DNA of the CDR3: TGTGCCAGCAGTTACTCGACTTCGGGAAGGCAGTACTTC.